These T cell receptor beta chains were read from a single sample in a study of OX40 agonist ivuxolimab in advanced cancers. Sequencing was performed with immunoSEQ multiplex PCR; in TCRdb, only in-frame clones are kept and a portion is missing. The sample consists of over 45,000 clones, about 86% of them appearing once. The specimen comprised CD4+ or CD8+ T cells sorted from blood, sampled in a trial of the OX40 agonist ivuxolimab. These TCRs come from an adult with an advanced solid tumor such as melanoma, head and neck, liver or kidney cancer. The CDR3 runs from the conserved cysteine through the conserved F or W. The D gene is left open where the match is weak. Size tells how often a clone was seen (once, few, many) or the class of an expanded clone, and some rows leave it out.

v_gene: TRBV2; j_gene: TRBJ2-5; d_gene: NA; abundance: NA; CDR3nt: TGTGCCAGCAGTGGTTACCTGTCTCTTGGGACCCAGTACTTC; CDR3aa: CASSGYLSLGTQYF
v_gene: TRBV7-5; j_gene: TRBJ1-4; d_gene: NA; abundance: once; CDR3nt: TGTGTCAGAAGCTTAGGGGAGGGACAGGGGGTAAATAAAACTAATGAAAAACTGTTTTTT; CDR3aa: CVRSLGEGQGVNKTNEKLFF
v_gene: TRBV7-9; j_gene: TRBJ2-2; d_gene: NA; abundance: NA; CDR3nt: TGTGCCAGCAGCTTAGGTTTCGGACTCCCGGTCGGGGAGCTGTTTTTT; CDR3aa: CASSLGFGLPVGELFF
v_gene: TRBV4-1; j_gene: TRBJ1-4; d_gene: TRBD1; abundance: NA; CDR3nt: TGCGCCAGCAGCCAGACAGGGGCGGGTAATGAAAAACTGTTTTTT; CDR3aa: CASSQTGAGNEKLFF
v_gene: TRBV11-3; j_gene: TRBJ1-5; d_gene: NA; abundance: NA; CDR3nt: TGTGCCAGCACCAACATTACGGCAGGCCCCTTCCATAGCAATCAGCCCCAGCATTTT; CDR3aa: CASTNITAGPFHSNQPQHF
v_gene: TRBV30; j_gene: TRBJ1-1; d_gene: NA; abundance: NA; CDR3nt: TGTGCCTGGATCCACGGGGTTGGGGGGAACACTGAAGCTTTCTTT; CDR3aa: CAWIHGVGGNTEAFF
v_gene: TRBV7-9; j_gene: TRBJ1-2; d_gene: NA; abundance: NA; CDR3nt: TGTGCCAGCAGCCCTGGACAGAACTATGGCTACACCTTC; CDR3aa: CASSPGQNYGYTF
v_gene: TRBV13; j_gene: TRBJ2-7; d_gene: TRBD1; abundance: once; CDR3nt: TGTGCCAGCAGCCCAGACAGGGGGGGCGAGCAGTACTTC; CDR3aa: CASSPDRGGEQYF
v_gene: TRBV5-1; j_gene: TRBJ2-3; d_gene: TRBD2; abundance: NA; CDR3nt: TGCGCCAGCAATATGATGGGGCGGGGGGCGAGCACAGATACGCAGTATTTT; CDR3aa: CASNMMGRGASTDTQYF
v_gene: TRBV4-1; j_gene: TRBJ1-2; d_gene: TRBD1; abundance: NA; CDR3nt: TGCGCCAGCAGCCAGAACAGACAGGGGGCCTATGGCTACACCTTC; CDR3aa: CASSQNRQGAYGYTF
v_gene: TRBV5-4; j_gene: TRBJ2-4; d_gene: TRBD1; abundance: NA; CDR3nt: TGTGCCAGCAGCTTGGAGACAGGGGTCCAAAACATTCAGTACTTC; CDR3aa: CASSLETGVQNIQYF
v_gene: TRBV30; j_gene: TRBJ2-7; d_gene: TRBD1; abundance: NA; CDR3nt: TGTGCCTGGAGTGGGACAGGGGGCATTGTGGAGCAGTACTTC; CDR3aa: CAWSGTGGIVEQYF
v_gene: TRBV5-4; j_gene: TRBJ2-3; d_gene: NA; abundance: NA; CDR3nt: TGTGCCAGCAGCTTCCCTCCAGATACGCAGTATTTT; CDR3aa: CASSFPPDTQYF
v_gene: TRBV7-2; j_gene: TRBJ2-1; d_gene: TRBD2; abundance: NA; CDR3nt: TGTGCCAGCAGCCACGGACTAGCGGGGGGGCAAGATGAGCAGTTCTTC; CDR3aa: CASSHGLAGGQDEQFF
v_gene: TRBV7-8; j_gene: TRBJ2-7; d_gene: TRBD2; abundance: NA; CDR3nt: TGTGCCAGCAGCTTTTCAGCGGGGAACTACGAGCAGTACTTC; CDR3aa: CASSFSAGNYEQYF
v_gene: TRBV7-8; j_gene: TRBJ2-7; d_gene: NA; abundance: NA; CDR3nt: TGTGCCAGCAGCTTAGATCCTGACTCCTACGAGCAGTACTTC; CDR3aa: CASSLDPDSYEQYF
v_gene: TRBV5-6; j_gene: TRBJ2-5; d_gene: TRBD1; abundance: NA; CDR3nt: TGTGCCAGCAGCCCATCCCGGGACAGACAAGAGACCCAGTACTTC; CDR3aa: CASSPSRDRQETQYF
v_gene: TRBV4-1; j_gene: TRBJ2-1; d_gene: TRBD2; abundance: NA; CDR3nt: TGCGCCAGCAGCCAAGAGGGGAGCGGGGGGTACAATGAGCAGTTCTTC; CDR3aa: CASSQEGSGGYNEQFF
v_gene: TRBV30; j_gene: TRBJ1-1; d_gene: NA; abundance: NA; CDR3nt: TGTGCCTCTGCAGCCAGCATGTACACTGAAGCTTTCTTT; CDR3aa: CASAASMYTEAFF
v_gene: TRBV2; j_gene: TRBJ2-7; d_gene: TRBD1; abundance: NA; CDR3nt: TGTGCCAGCAGAGTGGACAGGGGGAGCTACGAGCAGTACTTC; CDR3aa: CASRVDRGSYEQYF
v_gene: TRBV2; j_gene: TRBJ1-1; d_gene: NA; abundance: NA; CDR3nt: TGTGCCAGCCCCCGAGGGGTGTTAAAGACTGAAGCTTTCTTT; CDR3aa: CASPRGVLKTEAFF
v_gene: TRBV7-2; j_gene: TRBJ2-1; d_gene: NA; abundance: NA; CDR3nt: TGTGCCAGCAGCATAAGGGACCGTAGCTCCTACAATGAGCAGTTCTTC; CDR3aa: CASSIRDRSSYNEQFF
v_gene: TRBV5-6; j_gene: TRBJ2-1; d_gene: TRBD2; abundance: NA; CDR3nt: TGTGCCAGCAGCCTGGGACTAGCGGGGGCCCGGAATGAGCAGTTCTTC; CDR3aa: CASSLGLAGARNEQFF
v_gene: TRBV6-1; j_gene: TRBJ2-1; d_gene: TRBD2; abundance: NA; CDR3nt: TGTGCCAGCACCCAACTAGCGGGGGGCTTCAATGAGCAGTTCTTC; CDR3aa: CASTQLAGGFNEQFF
v_gene: TRBV5-6; j_gene: TRBJ1-1; d_gene: NA; abundance: NA; CDR3nt: TGTGCCAGCAGCCTGGGGTGGGGCACTGAAGCTTTCTTT; CDR3aa: CASSLGWGTEAFF
v_gene: TRBV2; j_gene: TRBJ1-5; d_gene: NA; abundance: few; CDR3nt: TGTGCCAGCAACGACAGGATAAGCAATCAGCCCCAGCATTTT; CDR3aa: CASNDRISNQPQHF
v_gene: TRBV2; j_gene: TRBJ2-7; d_gene: TRBD1; abundance: NA; CDR3nt: TGTGCCAGCAGTGAAAGGACAGGGTTGTCCTACGAGCAGTACTTC; CDR3aa: CASSERTGLSYEQYF
v_gene: TRBV2; j_gene: TRBJ1-5; d_gene: NA; abundance: NA; CDR3nt: TGTGCCAGCAGTAAGGGAGATACCGGCAATCAGCCCCAGCATTTT; CDR3aa: CASSKGDTGNQPQHF
v_gene: TRBV18; j_gene: TRBJ2-7; d_gene: TRBD1; abundance: once; CDR3nt: TGTGCCAGCTCATTTGGACAGGGAGTCGAGCAGTACTTC; CDR3aa: CASSFGQGVEQYF
v_gene: TRBV18; j_gene: TRBJ2-7; d_gene: NA; abundance: NA; CDR3nt: TGTGCCAGCTCACTAGTCGGGGCAGGCGAAGCCTACGAGCAGTACTTC; CDR3aa: CASSLVGAGEAYEQYF
v_gene: TRBV5-1; j_gene: TRBJ1-1; d_gene: NA; abundance: NA; CDR3nt: TGCGCCAGCAGCTGGGGACAGAACACTGAAGCTTTCTTT; CDR3aa: CASSWGQNTEAFF
v_gene: TRBV11-1; j_gene: TRBJ2-3; d_gene: NA; abundance: NA; CDR3nt: TGTGCCAGCAGCTTACGTCGGAGGCAGAGCACAGATACGCAGTATTTT; CDR3aa: CASSLRRRQSTDTQYF
v_gene: TRBV5-6; j_gene: TRBJ1-2; d_gene: NA; abundance: NA; CDR3nt: TGTGCCAGCAGCTTTTTCTCGGGTGTACACTATGGCTACACCTTC; CDR3aa: CASSFFSGVHYGYTF
v_gene: TRBV28; j_gene: TRBJ1-5; d_gene: NA; abundance: NA; CDR3nt: TGTGCCAGCAGACTTGAAGGGCATGGCAATCAGCCCCAGCATTTT; CDR3aa: CASRLEGHGNQPQHF
v_gene: TRBV4-1; j_gene: TRBJ1-1; d_gene: NA; abundance: NA; CDR3nt: TGCGCCAGCAGCCCCACAGAGGGGGTCGGTGAAGCTTTCTTT; CDR3aa: CASSPTEGVGEAFF
v_gene: TRBV16; j_gene: TRBJ1-5; d_gene: NA; abundance: NA; CDR3nt: TGTGCCAGCAGCCAATCAGTAACTAGCAATCAGCCCCAGCATTTT; CDR3aa: CASSQSVTSNQPQHF
v_gene: TRBV5-3; j_gene: TRBJ2-3; d_gene: TRBD2; abundance: NA; CDR3nt: TGTGCCAGAAGCTTTCACCGAGGACTAGCGGGGAACACAGATACGCAGTATTTT; CDR3aa: CARSFHRGLAGNTDTQYF
v_gene: TRBV14; j_gene: TRBJ1-2; d_gene: NA; abundance: NA; CDR3nt: TGTGCCAGCAGCCTGATAGACAGGCGGGATGGCTACACCTTC; CDR3aa: CASSLIDRRDGYTF
v_gene: TRBV2; j_gene: TRBJ2-4; d_gene: TRBD1; abundance: NA; CDR3nt: TGTGCCAGCAGTGTTTTAACAGGGGGGACGGGAAACATTCAGTACTTC; CDR3aa: CASSVLTGGTGNIQYF
v_gene: TRBV19; j_gene: TRBJ2-6; d_gene: NA; abundance: NA; CDR3nt: TGTGCCAGTAAGGACAGCCAAGCTGGGGCCAACGTCCTGACTTTC; CDR3aa: CASKDSQAGANVLTF
v_gene: TRBV12-5; j_gene: TRBJ1-5; d_gene: NA; abundance: NA; CDR3nt: TGTGCTAGTGGACCCCAAGACAGTTTGGGGCATCAGCCCCAGCATTTT; CDR3aa: CASGPQDSLGHQPQHF
v_gene: TRBV5-1; j_gene: TRBJ2-3; d_gene: TRBD1; abundance: NA; CDR3nt: TGCGCCAGCAGCACCCCAGGGGACAGGGGGCTCACAGATACGCAGTATTTT; CDR3aa: CASSTPGDRGLTDTQYF
v_gene: TRBV11-2; j_gene: TRBJ2-3; d_gene: TRBD2; abundance: NA; CDR3nt: TGTGCCAGCAGCCGGACTAGAGTAATGTCGGATACGCAGTATTTT; CDR3aa: CASSRTRVMSDTQYF
v_gene: TRBV6-1; j_gene: TRBJ1-2; d_gene: NA; abundance: NA; CDR3nt: TGTGCCAGCATTAGGACAGATTCCTTTAACTATGGCTACACCTTC; CDR3aa: CASIRTDSFNYGYTF
v_gene: TRBV6-1; j_gene: TRBJ1-3; d_gene: NA; abundance: NA; CDR3nt: TGTGCCAGCAGGACAGAAGGAAACACCATATATTTT; CDR3aa: CASRTEGNTIYF
v_gene: TRBV19; j_gene: TRBJ2-2; d_gene: NA; abundance: NA; CDR3nt: TGTGCCAGTAGTATAAGAGGGACTTCCACCGGGGAGCTGTTTTTT; CDR3aa: CASSIRGTSTGELFF
v_gene: TRBV9; j_gene: TRBJ2-5; d_gene: NA; abundance: NA; CDR3nt: TGTGCCAGCAGTCCCCATAGGTCCCAAGAGACCCAGTACTTC; CDR3aa: CASSPHRSQETQYF
v_gene: TRBV4-1; j_gene: TRBJ1-5; d_gene: TRBD1; abundance: few; CDR3nt: TGCGCCAGCAGCCAAGCGGCCAGGGGGAGAGTGGATCAGCCCCAGCATTTT; CDR3aa: CASSQAARGRVDQPQHF
v_gene: TRBV5-6; j_gene: TRBJ2-7; d_gene: NA; abundance: NA; CDR3nt: TGTGCCAGCAGCTCGGTCCGGGGGCCCTCCTACGAGCAGTACTTC; CDR3aa: CASSSVRGPSYEQYF
v_gene: TRBV6-5; j_gene: TRBJ1-2; d_gene: NA; abundance: NA; CDR3nt: TGTGCCAGCAGTTATCTCGGAGCTAACTATGGCTACACCTTC; CDR3aa: CASSYLGANYGYTF
v_gene: TRBV5-1; j_gene: TRBJ1-2; d_gene: NA; abundance: NA; CDR3nt: TGCGCCAGCAGCTTGGAATACCAAATTGGTTGCACCTTC; CDR3aa: CASSLEYQIGCTF
v_gene: TRBV19; j_gene: TRBJ1-1; d_gene: NA; abundance: NA; CDR3nt: TGTGCCAGTAGTATATTGACTGAAGCTTTCTTT; CDR3aa: CASSILTEAFF
v_gene: TRBV4-2; j_gene: TRBJ1-5; d_gene: NA; abundance: NA; CDR3nt: TGTGCCAGCAGCCAAGATTGGGGTAATCAGCCCCAGCATTTT; CDR3aa: CASSQDWGNQPQHF
v_gene: TRBV5-6; j_gene: TRBJ2-2; d_gene: TRBD1; abundance: NA; CDR3nt: TGTGCCAGCAGGCGACTTGACAGGGTTGCTAACGGGGAGCTGTTTTTT; CDR3aa: CASRRLDRVANGELFF
v_gene: TRBV11-2; j_gene: TRBJ1-1; d_gene: NA; abundance: NA; CDR3nt: TGTGCCAGCAGCTTGAGGCAGGGATCGCGAAACACTGAAGCTTTCTTT; CDR3aa: CASSLRQGSRNTEAFF
v_gene: TRBV30; j_gene: TRBJ1-2; d_gene: NA; abundance: NA; CDR3nt: TGTGCCTGGAGCCCCGGGGTAGGCGGCTACACCTTC; CDR3aa: CAWSPGVGGYTF
v_gene: TRBV29-1; j_gene: TRBJ2-7; d_gene: NA; abundance: NA; CDR3nt: TGCAGCGGAACATTGGGCCTGGAATACGAGCAGTACTTC; CDR3aa: CSGTLGLEYEQYF
v_gene: TRBV18; j_gene: TRBJ1-5; d_gene: TRBD1; abundance: NA; CDR3nt: TGTGCCAGCTCACCGCGACAGGGACGAAATCAGCCCCAGCATTTT; CDR3aa: CASSPRQGRNQPQHF
v_gene: TRBV2; j_gene: TRBJ1-1; d_gene: NA; abundance: NA; CDR3nt: TGTGCCAGCAGTGAAGCTTTGGACACTGAAGCTTTCTTT; CDR3aa: CASSEALDTEAFF
v_gene: TRBV6-5; j_gene: TRBJ1-1; d_gene: TRBD1; abundance: NA; CDR3nt: TGTGCCAGCAGTTCCCCGGGACAGGGTAACGCTGAAGCTTTCTTT; CDR3aa: CASSSPGQGNAEAFF